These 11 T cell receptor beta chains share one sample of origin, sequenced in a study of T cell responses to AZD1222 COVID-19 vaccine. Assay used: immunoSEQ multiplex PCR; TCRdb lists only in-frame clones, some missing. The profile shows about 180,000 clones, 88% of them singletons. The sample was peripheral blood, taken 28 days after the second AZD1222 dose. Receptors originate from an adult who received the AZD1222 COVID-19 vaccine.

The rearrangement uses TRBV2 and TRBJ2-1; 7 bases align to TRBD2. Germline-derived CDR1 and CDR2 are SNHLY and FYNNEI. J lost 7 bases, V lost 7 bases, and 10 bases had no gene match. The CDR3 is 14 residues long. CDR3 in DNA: TGTGCCAGCACCTTCGGGGGGTGGGTTAATGAGCAGTTCTTC. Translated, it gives CASTFGGWVNEQFF.

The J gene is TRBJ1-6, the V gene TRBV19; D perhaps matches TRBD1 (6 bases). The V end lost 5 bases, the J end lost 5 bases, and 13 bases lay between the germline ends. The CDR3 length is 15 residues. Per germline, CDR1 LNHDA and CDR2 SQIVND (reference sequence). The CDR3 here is CASSLAGANNSPLHF. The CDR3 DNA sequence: TGTGCCAGTAGTCTGGCAGGGGCGAATAATTCACCCCTCCACTTT.

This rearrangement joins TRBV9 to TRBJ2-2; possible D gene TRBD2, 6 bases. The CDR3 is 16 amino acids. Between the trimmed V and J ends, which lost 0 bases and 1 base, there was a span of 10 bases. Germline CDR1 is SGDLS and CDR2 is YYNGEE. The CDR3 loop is CASSVGPAGNTGELFF. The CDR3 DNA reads TGTGCCAGCAGCGTAGGGCCAGCGGGGAACACCGGGGAGCTGTTTTTT.

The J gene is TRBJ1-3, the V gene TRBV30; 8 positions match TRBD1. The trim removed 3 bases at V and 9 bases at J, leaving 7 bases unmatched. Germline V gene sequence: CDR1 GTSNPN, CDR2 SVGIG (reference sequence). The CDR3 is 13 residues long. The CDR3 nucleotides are TGTGCCTGGAGGCGTGACAGGGGTTCCACCATATATTTT. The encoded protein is CAWRRDRGSTIYF.

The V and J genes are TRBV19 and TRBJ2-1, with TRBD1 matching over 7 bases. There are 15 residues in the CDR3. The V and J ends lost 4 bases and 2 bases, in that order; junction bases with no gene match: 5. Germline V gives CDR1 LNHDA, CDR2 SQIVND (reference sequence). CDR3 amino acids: CASSKGTVAYNEQFF. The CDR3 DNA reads TGTGCCAGTAGTAAAGGGACAGTAGCCTACAATGAGCAGTTCTTC.

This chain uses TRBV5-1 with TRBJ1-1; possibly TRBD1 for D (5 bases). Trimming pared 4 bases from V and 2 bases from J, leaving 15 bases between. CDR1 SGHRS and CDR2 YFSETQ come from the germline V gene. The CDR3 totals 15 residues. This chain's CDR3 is CASSRDGILNTEAFF. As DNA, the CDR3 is TGCGCCAGCAGCCGGGACGGGATTTTAAACACTGAAGCTTTCTTT.

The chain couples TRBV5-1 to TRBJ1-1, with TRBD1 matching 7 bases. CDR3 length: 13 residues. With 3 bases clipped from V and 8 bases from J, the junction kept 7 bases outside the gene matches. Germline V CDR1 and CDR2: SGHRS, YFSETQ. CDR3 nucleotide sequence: TGCGCCAGCAGCTACGGACAGGCTAGAGAAGCTTTCTTT. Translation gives CASSYGQAREAFF.

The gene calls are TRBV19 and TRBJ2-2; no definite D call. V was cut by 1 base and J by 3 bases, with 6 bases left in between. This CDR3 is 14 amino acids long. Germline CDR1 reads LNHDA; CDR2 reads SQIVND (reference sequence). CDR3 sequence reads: CASSIVADTGELFF. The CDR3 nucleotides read TGTGCCAGTAGTATAGTGGCAGACACCGGGGAGCTGTTTTTT.

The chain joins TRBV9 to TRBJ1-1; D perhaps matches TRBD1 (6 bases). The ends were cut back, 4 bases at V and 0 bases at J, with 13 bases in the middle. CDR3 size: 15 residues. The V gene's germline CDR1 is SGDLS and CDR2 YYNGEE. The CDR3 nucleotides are TGTGCCAGCAGCTCCCAGGGGAGCCTGAACACTGAAGCTTTCTTT. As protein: CASSSQGSLNTEAFF.

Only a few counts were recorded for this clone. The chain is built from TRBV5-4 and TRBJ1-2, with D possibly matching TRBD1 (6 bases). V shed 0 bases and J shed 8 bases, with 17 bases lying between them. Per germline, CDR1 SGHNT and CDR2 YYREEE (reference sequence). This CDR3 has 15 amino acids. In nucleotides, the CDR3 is TGTGCCAGCAGCTTGGAGATACAGGGAGTTGAAGGCTACACCTTC. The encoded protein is CASSLEIQGVEGYTF.

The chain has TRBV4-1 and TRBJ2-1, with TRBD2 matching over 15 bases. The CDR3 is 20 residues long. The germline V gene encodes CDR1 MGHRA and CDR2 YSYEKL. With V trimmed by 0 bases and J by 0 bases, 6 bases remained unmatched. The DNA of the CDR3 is TGCGCCAGCAGCCAAGAGGGACTAGCGGGGGGCTTTAGCTCCTACAATGAGCAGTTCTTC. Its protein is CASSQEGLAGGFSSYNEQFF.